A single sample is the source of the 28 T cell receptor beta chains below, sequenced in a study. Using its own MiXCR run on the RT-PCR reads, TCRdb lists one record per CDR3 protein. Here the sample spans about 700,000 distinct CDR3 sequences, 12% to 15% being singletons. The sequenced material came from memory CD4+ T cells from blood. These receptors all stem from a female donor in good health, serving as a healthy control.

There are a few counts of this clonotype. The chain couples TRBV5-6 to TRBJ1-2; 8 bases line up with TRBD1. The CDR3 has 14 residues. V dropped 4 bases and J dropped 4; count of bases not matched to a gene: 6. The V gene's germline CDR1 is SGHDT and CDR2 YYEEEE. CDR3 amino acids: CASSTRGRVYGYTF. As DNA, the CDR3 is TGTGCCAGCAGCACCAGGGGGCGAGTCTATGGCTACACCTTC. The variable domain in full, with the rest retrieved from reference TRBV5-6 and TRBJ1-2, is DAGVTQSPTHLIKTRGQQVTLRCSPKSGHDTVSWYQQALGQGPQFIFQYYEEEERQRGNFPDRFSGHQFPNYSSELNVNALLLGDSALYLCASSTRGRVYGYTFGSGTRLTVV.

This clonotype was counted ten times or more. The rearrangement uses TRBV20-1 and TRBJ2-4; 8 bases agree with TRBD1. The germline CDR1 and CDR2 sequences are DFQATT and SNEGSKA (reference sequence). The CDR3 has 13 residues. V was pared by 2 bases and J by 3 bases, with 0 bases of the junction left unmatched. CDR3 coding DNA: TGCAGTGCTAGAACAGGGGGCAAAAACATTCAGTACTTC. As protein: CSARTGGKNIQYF.

This clonotype came up many times. The rearrangement links TRBV6-5 to TRBJ2-7, with TRBD2 matching over 10 bases. The germline gives CDR1 MNHEY, CDR2 SVGAGI. The V segment lost 2 bases and the J segment 1 base; nucleotides outside the gene matches: 8. This CDR3 is 17 amino acids long. The CDR3 here is CASSYGSSGSRSYEQYF. CDR3 DNA: TGTGCCAGCAGTTACGGGTCTAGCGGGAGCAGATCCTACGAGCAGTACTTC.

This clonotype was detected a few times. The V call is TRBV5-1, the J call TRBJ2-1; 9 bases fit TRBD1. In germline, CDR1 is SGHRS, CDR2 YFSETQ. The CDR3 length is 14 residues. The V gene end was trimmed by 3 bases and the J gene end by 8 bases; junction bases not matched to a gene: 6. CDR3 nucleotides: TGCGCCAGCAGCTGGACAGGGGCGGGTTATGAGCAGTTCTTC. Translating gives CASSWTGAGYEQFF.

This clonotype was counted only a few times. V usage is TRBV7-2 and J usage is TRBJ2-1, with 13 bases identical to TRBD2. Germline values: CDR1 SGHTA, CDR2 FQGNSA. The CDR3 extends over 16 amino acids. J gave up 7 bases and V 2 bases, and 5 bases lay outside the gene matches. CDR3 amino acids: CASSLTSGRAGNEQFF. The CDR3 nucleotides are TGTGCCAGCAGCTTAACTAGCGGGAGGGCCGGAAATGAGCAGTTCTTC.

As for this clonotype: This clone may be a read error of a much larger clone one base away. The rearrangement uses TRBV7-2 and TRBJ2-5; possible D gene TRBD1, 5 bases. V was shortened by 5 bases and J by 5 bases, with 15 bases between the two germline ends. This CDR3 contains 14 residues. Germline CDR1 and CDR2: SGHTA and FQGNSA. CDR3 DNA: TGTGCCAGCAGCCCTAACCTGGGGCATGAGACCCAGTACTTC. Amino acid sequence: CASSPNLGHETQYF.

The CDR3 here is CASSGRRAGEQYF. In nucleotides, the CDR3 is TGCGCCAGCTCGGGACGGCGGGCAGGAGAGCAGTACTTC. The chain joins TRBV4-3 to TRBJ2-7; D is possibly TRBD1 or TRBD2 (5 bases each). This CDR3 is built from 13 residues. V was clipped by 8 bases and J by 7 bases, with 18 bases between them. Per the germline V gene, CDR1 is LGHNA and CDR2 is YSLEER.

The rearrangement joins TRBV5-1 to TRBJ2-1; D unresolved. This CDR3 is 14 amino acids long. Per germline, CDR1 SGHRS and CDR2 YFSETQ. Trimming shortened V by 2 bases and J by 2 bases, and 8 bases separated the two germline ends. In DNA form, the CDR3 reads TGCGCCAGCAGCTTCCCGGAGCCCTACAATGAGCAGTTCTTC. This gives the protein CASSFPEPYNEQFF.

This clonotype appeared a few times. V gene TRBV7-2 combines with J gene TRBJ2-5; 8 nucleotides match TRBD2. The CDR3 consists of 16 residues. Losses at the gene ends were 0 bases for V and 9 bases for J; bases not matched to a gene: 12. Germline V gene data show CDR1 as SGHTA and CDR2 as FQGNSA. The CDR3 DNA reads as TGTGCCAGCAGCTTAGCCTTACTAGCGGCACAAGGGGCCCAGTACTTC. Protein: CASSLALLAAQGAQYF. The full variable domain, completed using reference TRBV7-2 and TRBJ2-5, is GAGVSQSPSNKVTEKGKDVELRCDPISGHTALYWYRQSLGQGLEFLIYFQGNSAPDKSGLPSDRFSAERTGGSVSTLTIQRTQQEDSAVYLCASSLALLAAQGAQYFGPGTRLLVL.

The rearrangement links TRBV24-1 to TRBJ1-1, with D unresolved. The CDR3 contains 13 residues. Germline loops: CDR1 KGHDR, CDR2 SFDVKD. V lost 6 bases and J lost 2, with 9 bases in between. The CDR3 bases are TGTGCCACCAGTTCATCGGGAAACACTGAAGCTTTCTTT. This codes for CATSSSGNTEAFF.

This clonotype showed up just a few times. This chain joins TRBV20-1 and TRBJ1-1, with D perhaps matching TRBD1 (5 bases). Trimming pared 3 bases from V and 0 bases from J, leaving 11 bases between. The CDR3 length is 14 residues. Germline V lookup: CDR1 DFQATT, CDR2 SNEGSKA (reference sequence). This CDR3 reads CSARPGSLNTEAFF. CDR3 DNA: TGCAGTGCTAGGCCAGGGTCTTTGAACACTGAAGCTTTCTTT.

A few counts support this clonotype. The gene calls are TRBV6-2 or TRBV6-3 and TRBJ2-2; D is unclear. The CDR3 is 18 amino acids. Trimming removed 8 bases at V and 0 bases at J, with 22 bases between. In germline, CDR1 is MNHEY, CDR2 SVGEGT. Here the CDR3 reads CASSRQAGLPTNTGELFF. As DNA, the CDR3 is TGTGCCAGCTCGCGGCAGGCAGGCCTACCTACGAACACCGGGGAGCTGTTTTTT.

This clonotype was seen a handful of times. The chain uses TRBV9 and TRBJ2-1; TRBD2 matches 8 bases. Germline CDR1 reads SGDLS; CDR2 reads YYNGEE. After removal of 2 bases from V and 3 bases from J, the junction contained 4 bases not matched to a gene. The CDR3 runs to 15 residues. CDR3 sequence reads: CASSVAGTSYNEQFF. CDR3 sequence (DNA): TGTGCCAGCAGCGTCGCCGGGACTAGCTACAATGAGCAGTTCTTC.

This clonotype appeared a few times. The rearrangement uses TRBV5-6 and TRBJ1-1; 7 bases match TRBD1. Germline CDR1 and CDR2: SGHDT and YYEEEE. This CDR3 is 16 amino acids long. V was pared by 2 bases and J by 2 bases, with 9 bases of the junction left unmatched. Here the CDR3 reads CASSFSGQGVNTEAFF. For the CDR3, the DNA is TGTGCCAGCAGCTTCTCGGGTCAGGGGGTTAACACTGAAGCTTTCTTT.

The J gene is TRBJ2-1, the V gene TRBV7-9, with a tentative D call TRBD2 (6 bases). The V end was cut by 4 bases, the J end by 1 base, with 14 bases between. Per germline, CDR1 SEHNR and CDR2 FQNEAQ (reference sequence). There are 16 residues in the CDR3. This CDR3 is CASSSVNGGSYNEQFF. For the CDR3, the DNA is TGTGCCAGCAGCTCTGTCAACGGGGGATCCTACAATGAGCAGTTCTTC.

This clonotype was found a few times. This chain uses TRBV10-3 with TRBJ2-7; D ambiguous. CDR1 and CDR2 from the germline V gene are ENHRY and SYGVKD. The V end was cut by 4 bases, the J end by 3 bases, with 7 bases between. This CDR3 has 12 residues. The DNA of the CDR3 is TGTGCCATCAGTGTCGACGGCTACGAGCAGTACTTC. As protein: CAISVDGYEQYF.

The chain has TRBV6-5 and TRBJ2-5; 10 nucleotides line up with TRBD2. With 0 bases clipped from V and 6 bases from J, the junction kept 16 bases outside the gene matches. This CDR3 region has 19 residues. Germline V CDR1 and CDR2: MNHEY, SVGAGI. CDR3 nucleotide sequence: TGTGCCAGCAGTTACTCGTTAGGAGCGGGAGGGCCAAATCGCAAGACCCAGTACTTC. It yields the protein CASSYSLGAGGPNRKTQYF.

This chain links TRBV4-3 with TRBJ2-1; D is perhaps TRBD1 (7 bases). V lost 5 bases to trimming and J lost 8 bases, with 13 bases between them. The CDR3 has 13 amino acids. Germline CDR1 reads LGHNA; CDR2 reads YSLEER. The CDR3 protein is CASSGQGEDEQFF. CDR3 nucleotide sequence: TGCGCCAGCAGCGGGCAGGGGGAGGATGAGCAGTTCTTC.

This clonotype was counted between two and nine times. The chain is built from TRBV5-6 and TRBJ1-1, with D hard to call. The germline V and J ends were trimmed by 2 bases and 2 bases, with 13 bases remaining between them. There are 15 residues in the CDR3. Germline assignment: CDR1 SGHDT and CDR2 YYEEEE. For the CDR3, the DNA is TGTGCCAGCAGCTTTTACCGGACCCTAAACACTGAAGCTTTCTTT. Translating gives CASSFYRTLNTEAFF.

The V and J genes are TRBV24-1 and TRBJ2-7; 10 positions agree with TRBD1. The CDR3 consists of 15 residues. V gave up 4 bases and J gave up 6 bases; unmatched junction bases: 8. Germline V gene lookup returns CDR1 KGHDR and CDR2 SFDVKD. The CDR3 here is CATSDPPGQGGEQYF. In nucleotides, the CDR3 is TGTGCCACCAGTGACCCTCCTGGACAGGGGGGCGAGCAGTACTTC.

This clonotype was counted between two and nine times. This sequence joins TRBV28 and TRBJ2-7; TRBD1 matches at 12 bases. The CDR3 loop spans 14 amino acids. J lost 6 bases, V lost 7 bases, and 7 bases had no gene match. Germline V lookup: CDR1 MDHEN, CDR2 SYDVKM. The CDR3 coding sequence is TGTGCCAGCACCAGGGGACAGGGGGCGAGCGAGCAGTACTTC. Protein product: CASTRGQGASEQYF.

This clonotype was observed a few times. The rearrangement uses TRBV12-3 or TRBV12-4 and TRBJ1-1, with 11 bases that match TRBD1. The CDR3 runs to 16 residues. The ends lost 5 bases at V and 2 bases at J; junction bases unmatched: 7. The CDR3 DNA sequence: TGTGCCAGCAGTCCCGGACAGGGGGCAGTAAACACTGAAGCTTTCTTT. It translates to CASSPGQGAVNTEAFF.

This clonotype was observed a few times. This rearrangement joins TRBV10-3 to TRBJ2-3, with D possibly being TRBD1 or TRBD2 (5 bases each). This CDR3 contains 13 residues. CDR1 is ENHRY, CDR2 SYGVKD, per germline. Trimming cost V 3 bases and J 3 bases, with 7 bases left between them. CDR3 loop: CAISDRETDTQYF. The CDR3 nucleotides are TGTGCCATCAGTGACAGGGAGACAGATACGCAGTATTTT.

In this sample, this clonotype turned up a few times. This rearrangement joins TRBV7-3 to TRBJ2-2; D is unclear. Germline values: CDR1 SGHTA, CDR2 FQGTGA. There are 13 residues in the CDR3. V gave up 4 bases and J gave up 7 bases, with 10 bases separating them. This chain's CDR3 is CASSSRMGGELFF. In DNA form, the CDR3 reads TGTGCCAGCAGCTCACGGATGGGCGGGGAGCTGTTTTTT.

This clonotype showed up just a few times. The J gene is TRBJ2-3, the V gene TRBV7-3; no clear D. This CDR3 region has 13 residues. V lost 2 bases to trimming and J lost 4 bases, with 7 bases between them. CDR1 SGHTA and CDR2 FQGTGA come from the germline V gene. The CDR3 bases are TGTGCCAGCAGCTTATTATTTTCAGATACGCAGTATTTT. Its translation is CASSLLFSDTQYF.

In this sample, this clonotype turned up many times. J is TRBJ2-6 and V is TRBV27; D is unresolved. V gave up 2 bases and J gave up 2 bases, with 4 bases separating them. The CDR3 is 14 amino acids. Germline CDR1 and CDR2: MNHEY and SMNVEV (reference sequence). Here the CDR3 reads CASSLSAGANVLTF. CDR3 coding DNA: TGTGCCAGCAGTTTAAGTGCTGGGGCCAACGTCCTGACTTTC.

This clonotype has a count of ten or more. The chain is built from TRBV11-1 and TRBJ2-5, with TRBD1 matching 9 bases. CDR1 is SGHAT and CDR2 is FQDESV in the germline V gene (reference sequence). The length of the CDR3 is 15 residues. The ends lost 5 bases at V and 5 bases at J; junction bases unmatched: 9. CDR3 nucleotides: TGTGCCAGCAGCCCGGGACAGGGATTAGACGAGACCCAGTACTTC. Amino acids: CASSPGQGLDETQYF.

In regard to this clonotype: Since a much larger clone is just one base distant, this may be a read error. The chain employs TRBV10-3 and TRBJ2-5; D is ambiguous. The germline V gene has CDR1 ENHRY and CDR2 SYGVKD. The CDR3 has 11 amino acids. The CDR3 DNA follows: TGTGCCAGCAGTGAGGAAGGGACCCAGTACTTC. Its translation is CASSEEGTQYF.